This TCR beta chain was captured by sequencing in a study of shared clonotypes between healthy human individuals (dated by TCRdb to between 2020 and 2021). Study-level background: Three men and two women, aged 18 to 49 years, made up the cohort. Per donor, three plates each were used for CD4 naive and CD4 memory, two for CD8 naive, and one for CD8 memory. To estimate repertoire size and how much clonotypes are shared between individuals, the study performed deep sequencing of blood TCR repertoires from about five healthy adults. Different laboratories and diverse techniques were used to prepare libraries and sequence TCR repertoires, to increase sequencing depth and limit assay-specific biases. Leukapheresis yielded between about 0.85 and 10 billion PBMCs per donor. Points the paper makes about the study in general: About 4.5% of naive CD4, 3.5% of naive CD8, approximately 2.2% of memory CD4, and around 0.42% of memory CD8 clonotypes were shared across several donors. Pairwise subsampling indicated that sequencing depth was expected to affect the degree of clonotype sharing among donors. Sampling was restricted to blood, and TCR repertoires in tissues likely differ from the TCR repertoires found in blood. Compared with non-shared clonotypes, clonotypes shared by all four sorted-subset donors had higher generation probabilities. Estimated clonotype richness was generally larger for naive than for memory subsets. Because the study included only a small number of donors, the genetic and exposure-history diversity represented was limited. Even with the large sequencing depth, rarefaction of the sorted-subset datasets indicated that sequencing was incomplete.

TCR CDR3 regions were amplified from genomic DNA by multiplex PCR using the deep immunoSEQ assay. Extracted genomic DNA from each cell subset was distributed evenly across all wells of several immunoSEQ 96-well plates, and each plate was treated as a replicate. Each replicate PCR for sorted subsets received around 0.2 ug genomic DNA, equal to tens of thousands of T cell genomes. Purified libraries were quantified with a Qubit 3.0 fluorometer, sized on a Bioanalyzer 2100, and re-quantified with the KAPA Library Quantification kit. Every immunoSEQ 96-well plate was sequenced on a dedicated single-read 150-cycle Illumina NextSeq 550 flow cell. From the authors' description of their analysis: Because only junctional sequences without quality scores were contained in the immunoSEQ output, filtering matching that applied to full-length reads could not be performed. Sequences were annotated with PyIR, a Python wrapper for IgBLAST v1.9, using IMGT germline references to assign V/J genes and CDR3. Any read was removed if the V/J assignment was weak (E-value above 1e-6), the CDR3 was missing, or the read contained stop codons, out-of-frame junctions, or ambiguous translated residues. A V3J clonotype was defined by an identical inferred V gene, J gene, and CDR3 amino acid sequence. Percentage overlap between repertoires was calculated by dividing the number of shared unique clonotypes by the size of the smaller repertoire. Richness of each repertoire was evaluated using RTK rarefaction, the Chao1 estimator, and Recon v2.1 estimates of unobserved clonotypes. OLGA was used to compute generation probabilities for all TCRbeta clonotypes that the gDNA method yielded from a handful of donors. TCRdb re-hosts the immuneACCESS table, in-frame sequences only. Its copies lack some clones; in the studies checked, an unresolved V gene accounts for under half of them, and the cause for the rest is not known. The V and J calls and clone size were taken over from that table, and D and trimming were inferred from the DNA. The sample data list about 2.4 million clones, and approximately 94% of these were observed just once. Under 0.15% of the sample is in the top ten clones.

The CDR3, cysteine through phenylalanine, is 15 amino acids long. Just the 45-base CDR3 DNA is kept, in frame starting at base 1. CDR1 and CDR2 are read off the germline V gene (reference sequence) as SEHNR and FQNEAQ. The V end gives up 3 bases and the J end 3 bases, leaving 3 bases in the junction not matched to a gene. A remark on this clone: It has no known antigen specificity. Base-call qualities are not available, and no considerably larger clone is one nucleotide away. Other DNA sequences of this sample code for an identical CDR3.

Donors were healthy HIV-negative adults with no recently reported acute infections or vaccinations. Every donor was a Caucasian adult residing in Nashville, Tennessee, USA. CD4+ T cells were enriched through magnetic negative selection, after which naive cells were positively selected on CD45RA and the remaining negative fraction served as the memory subset. Blood was obtained by leukapheresis, after which PBMCs were separated by Ficoll-Histopaque density gradient centrifugation and cryopreserved in liquid nitrogen vapor phase. Analytical flow cytometry was used to check the purity and quantity of each magnetically sorted T cell population. Each sorted fraction had its genomic DNA isolated and then quantified by UV absorbance on a Nanodrop 2000c.

Sequenced input: naive CD4+ T cells sorted from blood. Per the publication, the cell subset or site label means: CD45RA+ positively selected. The chain links TRBV7-9 with TRBJ2-3, with 10 middle bases fitting TRBD2. This clonotype was sampled from a man between 18 and 29 years old in good health. The CDR3 here reads CASSLNSGGTDTQYF. In nucleotide form, the sequence is TGTGCCAGCAGCTTGAATAGCGGGGGGACAGATACGCAGTATTTT.